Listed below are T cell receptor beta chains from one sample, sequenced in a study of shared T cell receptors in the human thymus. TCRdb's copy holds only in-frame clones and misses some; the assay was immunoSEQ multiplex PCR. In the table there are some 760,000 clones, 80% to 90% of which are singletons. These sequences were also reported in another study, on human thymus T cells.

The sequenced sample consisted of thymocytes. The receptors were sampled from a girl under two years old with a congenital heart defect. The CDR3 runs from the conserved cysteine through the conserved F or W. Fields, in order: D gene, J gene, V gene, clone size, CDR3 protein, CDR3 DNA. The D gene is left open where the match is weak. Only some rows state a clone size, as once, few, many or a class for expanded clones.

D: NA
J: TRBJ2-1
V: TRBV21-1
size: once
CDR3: CASSKGHSGTSGGRSYNEQFF
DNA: TGTGCCAGCAGCAAAGGTCATTCCGGGACTAGCGGGGGGCGCTCCTACAATGAGCAGTTCTTC

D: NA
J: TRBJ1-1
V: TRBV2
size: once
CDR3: CATPGLLNTEAFF
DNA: TGTGCCACACCGGGACTTCTGAACACTGAAGCTTTCTTT

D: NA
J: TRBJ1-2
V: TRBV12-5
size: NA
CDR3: CASGLVPYRVVGYTF
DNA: TGTGCTAGTGGTTTGGTCCCCTACAGGGTCGTGGGCTACACCTTC

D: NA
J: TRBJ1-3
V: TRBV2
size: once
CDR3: CASFRTARLHGNTIYF
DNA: TGTGCCAGCTTCCGGACAGCCCGTTTACATGGAAACACCATATATTTT

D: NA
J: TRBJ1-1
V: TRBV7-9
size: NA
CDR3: CASSAEAAWNTEAFF
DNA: TGTGCCAGCAGCGCTGAGGCAGCGTGGAACACTGAAGCTTTCTTT

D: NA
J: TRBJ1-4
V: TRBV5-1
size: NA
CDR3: CASSLCPQGREKLFF
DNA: TGCGCCAGCAGCTTGTGTCCACAGGGAAGAGAAAAACTGTTTTTT

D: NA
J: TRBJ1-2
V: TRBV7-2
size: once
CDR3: CASSLGRFEGSCGYTF
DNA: TGTGCCAGCAGCTTAGGACGCTTCGAGGGCTCTTGCGGCTACACCTTC

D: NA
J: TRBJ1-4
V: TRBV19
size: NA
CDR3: CASTGARANEKLFF
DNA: TGTGCCAGTACTGGTGCCCGGGCTAATGAAAAACTGTTTTTT

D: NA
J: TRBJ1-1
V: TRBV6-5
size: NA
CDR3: CASSTRELRNTEAFF
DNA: TGTGCCAGCAGTACTAGGGAGTTGAGGAACACTGAAGCTTTCTTT

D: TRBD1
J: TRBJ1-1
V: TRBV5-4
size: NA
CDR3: CASSSEQGYGTEAFF
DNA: TGTGCCAGCAGCTCGGAACAGGGGTACGGCACTGAAGCTTTCTTT

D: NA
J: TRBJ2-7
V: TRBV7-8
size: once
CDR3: CASSLIDSEIPAYEQYF
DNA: TGTGCCAGCAGCTTAATAGACAGCGAAATACCTGCCTACGAGCAGTACTTC

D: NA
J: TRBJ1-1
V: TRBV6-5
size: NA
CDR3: CASNDRRNTEAFF
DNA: TGTGCCAGCAATGACAGGAGGAACACTGAAGCTTTCTTT

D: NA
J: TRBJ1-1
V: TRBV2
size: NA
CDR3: CASSEEGTEAFF
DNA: TGTGCCAGCAGTGAAGAGGGGACTGAAGCTTTCTTT

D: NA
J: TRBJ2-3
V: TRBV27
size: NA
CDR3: CASSYEPSPRGTDTQYF
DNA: TGTGCCAGCAGTTATGAACCTTCTCCGCGGGGCACAGATACGCAGTATTTT

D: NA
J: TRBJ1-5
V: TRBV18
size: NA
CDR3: CASSPPSGGGQPQHF
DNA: TGTGCCAGCTCACCCCCATCGGGGGGGGGTCAGCCCCAGCATTTT

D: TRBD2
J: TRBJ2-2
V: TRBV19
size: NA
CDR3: CASSPTSGEGELFF
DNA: TGTGCCAGTAGTCCGACTAGCGGGGAGGGGGAGCTGTTTTTT

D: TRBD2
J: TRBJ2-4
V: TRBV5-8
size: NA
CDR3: CASSFWTSLFFSGENIQYF
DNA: TGTGCCAGCAGCTTCTGGACTAGCCTTTTTTTCTCGGGGGAAAACATTCAGTACTTC

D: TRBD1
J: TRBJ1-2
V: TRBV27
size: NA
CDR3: CASSRGTGMDGYTF
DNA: TGTGCCAGCAGTCGTGGGACAGGGATGGATGGCTACACCTTC

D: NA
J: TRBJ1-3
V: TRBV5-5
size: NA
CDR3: CASSATPRRGRQGNTIYF
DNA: TGTGCCAGCAGCGCCACCCCGAGGCGGGGACGCCAAGGAAACACCATATATTTT

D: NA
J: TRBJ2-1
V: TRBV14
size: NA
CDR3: CASSQVSGSGEQFF
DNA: TGTGCCAGCAGCCAAGTTTCCGGGTCCGGTGAGCAGTTCTTC

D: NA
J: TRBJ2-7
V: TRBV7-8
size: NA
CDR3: CASSLAVPGDPREQYF
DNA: TGTGCCAGCAGCTTAGCGGTCCCGGGAGACCCTCGGGAGCAGTACTTC

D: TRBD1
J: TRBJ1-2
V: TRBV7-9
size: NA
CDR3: CASSNTRGRDGYTF
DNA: TGTGCCAGCAGCAACACCAGGGGGCGCGACGGCTACACCTTC

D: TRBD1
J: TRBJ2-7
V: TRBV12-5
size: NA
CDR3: CASGLQGQAYEQYF
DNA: TGTGCTAGTGGTCTCCAGGGACAGGCCTACGAGCAGTACTTC

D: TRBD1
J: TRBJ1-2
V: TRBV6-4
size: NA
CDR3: CASSAGTGPGPYGYTF
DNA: TGTGCCAGCAGTGCCGGGACAGGGCCGGGCCCCTATGGCTACACCTTC

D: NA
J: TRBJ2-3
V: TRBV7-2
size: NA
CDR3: CASSLALIGEGTSTHQWVLGGF
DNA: TGTGCCAGCAGCTTAGCGCTTATTGGTGAGGGAACTAGCACTCACCAGTGGGTTCTTGGTGGTTTT

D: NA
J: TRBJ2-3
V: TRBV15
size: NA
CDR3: CATSRATSGTSTDTQYF
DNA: TGTGCCACCAGCAGAGCGACATCCGGGACTAGCACAGATACGCAGTATTTT

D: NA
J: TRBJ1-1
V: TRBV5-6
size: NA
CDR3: CASSLFRGNTEAFF
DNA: TGTGCCAGCAGCTTGTTCCGGGGGAACACTGAAGCTTTCTTT

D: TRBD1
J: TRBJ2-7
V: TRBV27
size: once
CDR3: CASRDRGVSSYEQYF
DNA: TGTGCCAGCAGGGACAGGGGGGTTAGCTCCTACGAGCAGTACTTC

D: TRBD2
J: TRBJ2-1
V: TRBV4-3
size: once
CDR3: CASSPATSHCNEQFF
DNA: TGCGCCAGCAGCCCTGCGACTAGCCATTGCAATGAGCAGTTCTTC

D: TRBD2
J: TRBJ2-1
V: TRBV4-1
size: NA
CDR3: CASSQVIIKRGGYNEQFF
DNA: TGCGCCAGCAGCCAGGTTATAATTAAGCGGGGGGGATACAATGAGCAGTTCTTC

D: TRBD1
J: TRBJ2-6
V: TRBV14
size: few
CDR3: CASSQIYHLGTDIPGANVLTF
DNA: TGTGCCAGCAGCCAAATATACCACCTAGGGACAGACATTCCTGGGGCCAACGTCCTGACTTTC

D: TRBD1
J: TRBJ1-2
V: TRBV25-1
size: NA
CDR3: CASSESKGDRFDGYTF
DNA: TGTGCCAGCAGTGAATCGAAGGGGGACAGGTTTGACGGCTACACCTTC

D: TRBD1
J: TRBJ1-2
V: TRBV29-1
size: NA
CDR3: CSVEWTGDYGYTF
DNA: TGCAGCGTTGAATGGACAGGGGACTATGGCTACACCTTC

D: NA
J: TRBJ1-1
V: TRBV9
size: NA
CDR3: CASSVGRRGSTEAFF
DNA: TGTGCCAGCAGCGTAGGTAGGCGGGGAAGCACTGAAGCTTTCTTT

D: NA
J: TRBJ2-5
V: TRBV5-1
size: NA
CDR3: CASSFAGLQETQYF
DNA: TGCGCCAGCAGCTTTGCCGGACTGCAAGAGACCCAGTACTTC

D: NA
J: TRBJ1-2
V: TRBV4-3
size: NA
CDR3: CASSQDPGLGYTF
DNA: TGCGCCAGCAGCCAAGATCCAGGGCTAGGCTACACCTTC

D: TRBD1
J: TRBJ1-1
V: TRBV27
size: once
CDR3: CASSAGTGNTEAFF
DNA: TGTGCCAGCAGCGCCGGGACAGGGAACACTGAAGCTTTCTTT

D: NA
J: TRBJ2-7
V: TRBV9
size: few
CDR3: CASSSLQGPYEQYF
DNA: TGTGCCAGCAGCTCATTACAGGGACCCTACGAGCAGTACTTC

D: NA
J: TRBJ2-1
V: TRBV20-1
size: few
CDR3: CSTSEQFF
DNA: TGCAGTACGAGTGAGCAGTTCTTC

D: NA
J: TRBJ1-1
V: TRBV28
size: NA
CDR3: CASSLGPVNTEAFF
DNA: TGTGCCAGCAGTTTAGGGCCTGTGAACACTGAAGCTTTCTTT

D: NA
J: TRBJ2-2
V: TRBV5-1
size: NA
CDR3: CASRTGWSDTGELFF
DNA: TGCGCCAGCAGAACAGGGTGGAGCGACACCGGGGAGCTGTTTTTT

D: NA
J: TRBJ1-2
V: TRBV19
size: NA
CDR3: CASSRTDGYTF
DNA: TGTGCCAGTAGTAGAACGGATGGCTACACCTTC

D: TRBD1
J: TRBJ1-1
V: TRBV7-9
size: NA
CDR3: CASSYRGQKNTEAFF
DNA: TGTGCCAGCAGCTATAGGGGGCAGAAGAACACTGAAGCCTTCTTT

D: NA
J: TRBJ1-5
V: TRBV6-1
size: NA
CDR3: CASSEAPREVPTFLYF
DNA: TGTGCCAGCAGTGAAGCCCCGCGGGAGGTCCCTACCTTCCTGTATTTT

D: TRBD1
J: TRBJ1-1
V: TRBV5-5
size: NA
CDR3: CASSSLTGGNTEAFF
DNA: TGTGCCAGCAGCTCTCTAACAGGGGGCAACACTGAAGCTTTCTTT